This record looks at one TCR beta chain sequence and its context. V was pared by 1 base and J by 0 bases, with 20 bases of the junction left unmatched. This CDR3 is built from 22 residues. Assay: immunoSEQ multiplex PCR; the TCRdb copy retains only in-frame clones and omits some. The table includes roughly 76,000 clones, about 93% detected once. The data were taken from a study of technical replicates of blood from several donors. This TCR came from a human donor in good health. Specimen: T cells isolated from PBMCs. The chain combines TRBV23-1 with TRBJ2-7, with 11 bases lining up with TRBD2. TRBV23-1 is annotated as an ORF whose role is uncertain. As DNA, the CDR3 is TGCGCCAGCAGTCAATTGCGGGAGGTCACCCCGGGACTAGCGGTTACCTCCTACGAGCAGTACTTC. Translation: CASSQLREVTPGLAVTSYEQYF.